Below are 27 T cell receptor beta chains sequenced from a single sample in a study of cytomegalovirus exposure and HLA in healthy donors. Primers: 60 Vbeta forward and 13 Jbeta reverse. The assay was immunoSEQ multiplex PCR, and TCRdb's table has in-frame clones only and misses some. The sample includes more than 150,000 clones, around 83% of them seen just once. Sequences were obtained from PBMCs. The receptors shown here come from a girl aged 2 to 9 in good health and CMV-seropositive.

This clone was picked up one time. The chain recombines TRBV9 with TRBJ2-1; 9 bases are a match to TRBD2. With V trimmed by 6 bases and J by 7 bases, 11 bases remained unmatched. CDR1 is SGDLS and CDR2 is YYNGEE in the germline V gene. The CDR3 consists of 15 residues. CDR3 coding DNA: TGTGCCAGCACCGAGGGCGGGGGGGAGGGGAATGAGCAGTTCTTC. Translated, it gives CASTEGGGEGNEQFF.

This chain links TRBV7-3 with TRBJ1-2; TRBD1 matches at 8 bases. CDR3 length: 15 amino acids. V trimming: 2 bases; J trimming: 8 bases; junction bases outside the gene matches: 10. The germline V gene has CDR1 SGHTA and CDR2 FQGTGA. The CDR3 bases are TGTGCCAGCAGCTTAGGGGCAGGGGGCGCGGGGGGCTACACCTTC. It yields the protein CASSLGAGGAGGYTF. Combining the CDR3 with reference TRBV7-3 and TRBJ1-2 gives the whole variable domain GAGVSQTPSNKVTEKGKYVELRCDPISGHTALYWYRQSLGQGPEFLIYFQGTGAADDSGLPNDRFFAVRPEGSVSTLKIQRTERGDSAVYLCASSLGAGGAGGYTFGSGTRLTVV.

The DNA for the CDR3 is TGTGCCTGGAGTCCCGAGGACAGGGTGGGGGAAGCTTTCTTT. It is translated as CAWSPEDRVGEAFF. The rearrangement links TRBV30 to TRBJ1-1; 8 bases match TRBD1. The trim removed 2 bases at V and 8 bases at J, leaving 10 bases unmatched. The CDR3 has 14 amino acids. Germline lookup yields CDR1 GTSNPN and CDR2 SVGIG (reference sequence).

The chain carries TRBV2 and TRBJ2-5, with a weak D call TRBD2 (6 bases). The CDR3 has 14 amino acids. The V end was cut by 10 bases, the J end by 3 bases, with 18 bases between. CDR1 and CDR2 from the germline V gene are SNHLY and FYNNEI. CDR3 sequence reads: CATHPFSGEETQYF. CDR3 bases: TGTGCCACCCACCCGTTCTCGGGGGAAGAGACCCAGTACTTC.

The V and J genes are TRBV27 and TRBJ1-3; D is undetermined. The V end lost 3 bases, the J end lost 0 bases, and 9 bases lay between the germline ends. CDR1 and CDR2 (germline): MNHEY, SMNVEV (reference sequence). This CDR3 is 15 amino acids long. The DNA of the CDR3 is TGTGCCAGCAGTTTTCGCAGAAGCTCTGGAAACACCATATATTTT. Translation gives CASSFRRSSGNTIYF.

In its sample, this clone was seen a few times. This CDR3 reads CASSKYAGISYEQYF. CDR3 sequence (DNA): TGTGCCAGCAGCAAATATGCGGGGATATCCTACGAGCAGTACTTC. V usage is TRBV21-1 and J usage is TRBJ2-7; whether TRBD2, the table's D call, matches the DNA was not checked. TRBV21-1 constitutes a pseudogene. The CDR3 runs 15 residues.

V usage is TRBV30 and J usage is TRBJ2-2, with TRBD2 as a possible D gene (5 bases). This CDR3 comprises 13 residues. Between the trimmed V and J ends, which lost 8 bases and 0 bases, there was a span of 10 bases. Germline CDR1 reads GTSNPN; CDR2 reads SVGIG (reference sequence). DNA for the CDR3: TGTGCCCGGCGGGTGTCGAACACCGGGGAGCTGTTTTTT. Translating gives CARRVSNTGELFF.

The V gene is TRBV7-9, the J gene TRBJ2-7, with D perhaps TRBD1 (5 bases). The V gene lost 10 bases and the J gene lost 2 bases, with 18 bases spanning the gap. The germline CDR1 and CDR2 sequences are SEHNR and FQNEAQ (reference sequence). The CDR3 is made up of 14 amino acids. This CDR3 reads CAIRTQDSAYEQYF. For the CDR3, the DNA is TGTGCCATCAGAACACAGGATTCGGCCTACGAGCAGTACTTC.

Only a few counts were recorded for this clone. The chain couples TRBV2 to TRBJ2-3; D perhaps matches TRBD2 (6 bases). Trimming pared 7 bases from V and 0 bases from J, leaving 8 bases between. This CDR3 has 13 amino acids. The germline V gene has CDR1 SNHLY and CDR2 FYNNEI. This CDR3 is CASTGTSTDTQYF. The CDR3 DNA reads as TGTGCCAGCACCGGGACTAGCACAGATACGCAGTATTTT.

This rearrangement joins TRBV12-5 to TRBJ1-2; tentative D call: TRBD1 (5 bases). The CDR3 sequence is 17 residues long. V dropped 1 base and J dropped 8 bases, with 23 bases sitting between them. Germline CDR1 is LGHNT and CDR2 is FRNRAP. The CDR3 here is CASGLGGWRVWVEGYTF. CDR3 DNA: TGTGCTAGTGGTTTGGGGGGCTGGAGGGTCTGGGTCGAAGGCTACACCTTC.

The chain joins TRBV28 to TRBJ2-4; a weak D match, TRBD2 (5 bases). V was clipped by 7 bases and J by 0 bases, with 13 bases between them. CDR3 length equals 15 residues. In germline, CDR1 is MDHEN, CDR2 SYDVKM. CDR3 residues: CASISQEGAKNIQYF. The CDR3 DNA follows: TGTGCCAGCATCTCGCAAGAGGGAGCCAAAAACATTCAGTACTTC.

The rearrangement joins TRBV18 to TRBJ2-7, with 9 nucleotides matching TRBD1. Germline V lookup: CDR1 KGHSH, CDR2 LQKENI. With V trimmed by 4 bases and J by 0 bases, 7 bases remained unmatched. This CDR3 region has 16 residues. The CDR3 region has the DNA TGTGCCAGCTCACGTGCTCAGACAGGGGGCTCCTACGAGCAGTACTTC. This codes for CASSRAQTGGSYEQYF.

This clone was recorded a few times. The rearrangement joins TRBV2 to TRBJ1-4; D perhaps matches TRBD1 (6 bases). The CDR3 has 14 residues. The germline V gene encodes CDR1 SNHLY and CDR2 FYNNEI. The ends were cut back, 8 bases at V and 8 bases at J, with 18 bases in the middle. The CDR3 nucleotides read TGTGCCAGCTTTATCGGGGCAGGGGACGAAAAACTGTTTTTT. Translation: CASFIGAGDEKLFF.

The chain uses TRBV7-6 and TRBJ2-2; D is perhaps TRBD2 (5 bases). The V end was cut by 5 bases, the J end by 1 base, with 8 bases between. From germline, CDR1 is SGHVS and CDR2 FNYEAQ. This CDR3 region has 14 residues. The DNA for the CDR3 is TGTGCCAGCAGCGCCGGGATGAACACCGGGGAGCTGTTTTTT. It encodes CASSAGMNTGELFF.

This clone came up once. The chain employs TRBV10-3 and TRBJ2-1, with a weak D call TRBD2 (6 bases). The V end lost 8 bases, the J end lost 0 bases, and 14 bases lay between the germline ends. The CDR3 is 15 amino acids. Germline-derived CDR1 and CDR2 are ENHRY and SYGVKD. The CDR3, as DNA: TGTGCCATCCGTAGCGGAATCAGCTCCTACAATGAGCAGTTCTTC. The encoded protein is CAIRSGISSYNEQFF.

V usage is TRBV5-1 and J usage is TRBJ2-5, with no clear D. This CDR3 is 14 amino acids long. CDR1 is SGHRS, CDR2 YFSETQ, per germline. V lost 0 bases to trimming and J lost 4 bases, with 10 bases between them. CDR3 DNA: TGCGCCAGCAGCTTGGCCCAGGCTTCAGAGACCCAGTACTTC. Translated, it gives CASSLAQASETQYF.

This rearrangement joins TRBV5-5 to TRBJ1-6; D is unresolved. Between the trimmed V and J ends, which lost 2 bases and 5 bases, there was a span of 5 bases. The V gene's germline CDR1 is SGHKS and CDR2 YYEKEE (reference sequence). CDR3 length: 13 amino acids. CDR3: CASSFRDNSPLHF. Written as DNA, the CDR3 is TGTGCCAGCAGCTTTCGGGATAATTCACCCCTCCACTTT.

CDR3 coding DNA: TGTGCCAGCAGTTACTCGTCAACAGGGTCCTACGAGCAGTACTTC. It specifies CASSYSSTGSYEQYF. This sequence joins TRBV6-5 and TRBJ2-7; the D gene is possibly TRBD1 (6 bases). CDR1 is MNHEY, CDR2 SVGAGI, per germline. CDR3 length: 15 amino acids. V was clipped by 0 bases and J by 1 base, with 10 bases between them.

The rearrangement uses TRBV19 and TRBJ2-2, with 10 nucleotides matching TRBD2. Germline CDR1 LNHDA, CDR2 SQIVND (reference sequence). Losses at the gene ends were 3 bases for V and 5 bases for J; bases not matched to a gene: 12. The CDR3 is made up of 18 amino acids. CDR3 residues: CASSIRLAGEWRTGELFF. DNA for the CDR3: TGTGCCAGTAGTATTCGGCTAGCGGGAGAGTGGAGGACCGGGGAGCTGTTTTTT.

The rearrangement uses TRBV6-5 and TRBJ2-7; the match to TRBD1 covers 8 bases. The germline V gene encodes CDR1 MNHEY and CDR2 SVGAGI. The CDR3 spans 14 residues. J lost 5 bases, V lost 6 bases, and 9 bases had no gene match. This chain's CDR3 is CASRGSRGLNEQYF. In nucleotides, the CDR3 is TGTGCCAGCAGAGGAAGCAGGGGGCTAAACGAGCAGTACTTC.

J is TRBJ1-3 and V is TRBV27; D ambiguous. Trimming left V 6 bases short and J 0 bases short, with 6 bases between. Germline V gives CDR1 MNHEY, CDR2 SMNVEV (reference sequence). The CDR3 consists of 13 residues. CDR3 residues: CASRRSSGNTIYF. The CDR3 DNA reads TGTGCCAGCAGAAGGAGCTCTGGAAACACCATATATTTT.

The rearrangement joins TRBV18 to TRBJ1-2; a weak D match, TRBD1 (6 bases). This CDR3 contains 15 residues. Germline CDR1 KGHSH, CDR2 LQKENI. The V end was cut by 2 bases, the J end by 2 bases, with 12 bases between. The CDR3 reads CASSPDRFSNYGYTF. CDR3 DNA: TGTGCCAGCTCACCAGACAGGTTTTCCAACTATGGCTACACCTTC.

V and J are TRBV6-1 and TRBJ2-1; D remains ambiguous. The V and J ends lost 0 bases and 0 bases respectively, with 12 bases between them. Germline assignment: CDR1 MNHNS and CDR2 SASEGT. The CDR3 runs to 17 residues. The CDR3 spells CASSEAPGSSSYNEQFF. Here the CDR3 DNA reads TGTGCCAGCAGTGAAGCGCCAGGCTCCAGCTCCTACAATGAGCAGTTCTTC.

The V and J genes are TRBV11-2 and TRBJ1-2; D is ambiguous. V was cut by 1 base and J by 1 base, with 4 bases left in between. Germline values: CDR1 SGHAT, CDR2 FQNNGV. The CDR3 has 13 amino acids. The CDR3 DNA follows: TGTGCCAGCAGCTTAGCAGATAACTATGGCTACACCTTC. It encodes CASSLADNYGYTF. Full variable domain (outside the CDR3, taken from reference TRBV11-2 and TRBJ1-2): EAGVAQSPRYKIIEKRQSVAFWCNPISGHATLYWYQQILGQGPKLLIQFQNNGVVDDSQLPKDRFSAERLKGVDSTLKIQPAKLEDSAVYLCASSLADNYGYTFGSGTRLTVV.

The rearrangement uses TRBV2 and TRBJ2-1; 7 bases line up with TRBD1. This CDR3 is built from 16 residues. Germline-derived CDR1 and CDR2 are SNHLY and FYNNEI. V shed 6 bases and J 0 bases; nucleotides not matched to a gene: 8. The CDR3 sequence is CASRELRDSSYNEQFF. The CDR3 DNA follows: TGTGCCAGCAGAGAGTTACGGGACAGCTCCTACAATGAGCAGTTCTTC. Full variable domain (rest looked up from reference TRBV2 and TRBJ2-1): EPEVTQTPSHQVTQMGQEVILRCVPISNHLYFYWYRQILGQKVEFLVSFYNNEISEKSEIFDDQFSVERPDGSNFTLKIRSTKLEDSAMYFCASRELRDSSYNEQFFGPGTRLTVL.

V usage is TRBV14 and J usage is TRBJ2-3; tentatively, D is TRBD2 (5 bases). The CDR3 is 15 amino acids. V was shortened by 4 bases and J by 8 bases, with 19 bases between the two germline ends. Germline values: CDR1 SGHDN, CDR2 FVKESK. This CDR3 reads CASSLQWTATSTQYF. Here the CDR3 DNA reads TGTGCCAGCAGCCTTCAATGGACTGCCACGAGTACGCAGTATTTT.

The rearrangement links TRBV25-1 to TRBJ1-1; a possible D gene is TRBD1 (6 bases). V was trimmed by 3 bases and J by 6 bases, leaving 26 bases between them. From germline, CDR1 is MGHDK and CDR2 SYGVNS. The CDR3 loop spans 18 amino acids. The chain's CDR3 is CASSESRFEGDVSPEAFF. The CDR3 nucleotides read TGTGCCAGCAGTGAGAGTCGGTTCGAGGGGGACGTCTCGCCTGAAGCTTTCTTT.